The 5 T cell receptor beta chains below were found in one sample sequenced in a study of beta chain features in type 1 diabetes. Isolated RNA was reverse transcribed in full, so expressed TCRB transcripts were sequenced. Sequencing used immunoSEQ multiplex PCR; TCRdb keeps in-frame clones, though not all of them. The sample has about 150,000 clones, about 8.1% seen once. The sample comprised central memory CD4+ T cells from blood. These receptors all come from a man aged 18 to 30 in good health.

The gene calls are TRBV19 and TRBJ1-5, with D unclear. Germline V gene lookup returns CDR1 LNHDA and CDR2 SQIVND (reference sequence). V lost 6 bases, J lost 6 bases, and 12 bases lay in between. The CDR3 consists of 13 residues. CDR3 protein: CASSGSIGQPQHF. CDR3 DNA sequence: TGTGCCAGTAGCGGGAGCATAGGTCAGCCCCAGCATTTT. Complete variable domain (other parts from reference TRBV19 and TRBJ1-5): DGGITQSPKYLFRKEGQNVTLSCEQNLNHDAMYWYRQDPGQGLRLIYYSQIVNDFQKGDIAEGYSVSREKKESFPLTVTSAQKNPTAFYLCASSGSIGQPQHFGDGTRLSIL.

The chain couples TRBV5-6 to TRBJ1-6; TRBD1 matches 7 bases. The CDR3 covers 18 residues. Germline V lookup: CDR1 SGHDT, CDR2 YYEEEE. After removal of 5 bases from V and 8 bases from J, the junction contained 19 bases not matched to a gene. The DNA for the CDR3 is TGTGCCAGCAGTTCGTCCGGGACAGCCGTTTTGGTGGATTCACCCCTCCACTTT. Translating it yields CASSSSGTAVLVDSPLHF.

The sample holds many counts of this clone. The CDR3 nucleotides are TGTGCCAGCAGCTTGCAACAGGGGAATTCACCCCTCCACTTT. Its translation: CASSLQQGNSPLHF. The chain links TRBV13 to TRBJ1-6, with TRBD1 identical over 7 bases. The length of the CDR3 is 14 residues. J lost 7 bases, V lost 3 bases, and 3 bases had no gene match. Germline V gene data show CDR1 as PRHDT and CDR2 as FYEKMQ (reference sequence).

The CDR3 sequence is CASSYFSGGGRETQYF. For the CDR3, the DNA is TGTGCCAGCAGTTACTTTAGCGGGGGGGGACGGGAGACCCAGTACTTC. The chain uses TRBV6-5 and TRBJ2-5, with 11 bases lining up with TRBD2. V lost 1 base to trimming and J lost 5 bases; unmatched junction nucleotides: 6. Germline CDR1 reads MNHEY; CDR2 reads SVGAGI. The CDR3 runs 16 residues.

This clone was seen many times. The chain couples TRBV29-1 to TRBJ2-3; TRBD2 matches at 10 bases. Losses at the gene ends were 4 bases for V and 4 bases for J; bases not matched to a gene: 5. CDR1 is SQVTM, CDR2 ANQGSEA, per germline. The CDR3 sequence is 14 residues long. The CDR3 DNA is TGCAGCGTTGGTAGCCTAGCGGGGGCAGATACGCAGTATTTT. It yields the protein CSVGSLAGADTQYF.